One sample yielded the 24 T cell receptor beta chains listed below, sequenced in a study of blood T cell repertoires in COVID-19. Assay: immunoSEQ multiplex PCR; the TCRdb copy retains only in-frame clones and omits some. The data show about 89,000 clones, 70% to 80% seen once. Material for sequencing was peripheral blood. The receptors were sampled from a human donor in a cohort sampled during active COVID-19.

This sequence joins TRBV24-1 and TRBJ2-2; 9 bases match TRBD2. The CDR3 runs 16 residues. The V gene's germline CDR1 is KGHDR and CDR2 SFDVKD. J was trimmed by 6 bases and V by 6 bases; bases with no gene match: 10. CDR3 region: CATSKPSGKGPGELFF. For the CDR3, the DNA is TGTGCCACCAGTAAGCCTAGCGGGAAAGGTCCCGGGGAGCTGTTTTTT.

The chain combines TRBV30 with TRBJ2-5, with a weak D call TRBD1 (5 bases). The CDR3 is made up of 13 amino acids. Germline CDR1 and CDR2: GTSNPN and SVGIG (reference sequence). Deletions cut 5 bases from V and 1 base from J, with 11 bases between. CDR3 residues: CAWATDSQETQYF. CDR3 sequence (DNA): TGTGCCTGGGCCACTGACAGCCAAGAGACCCAGTACTTC.

J is TRBJ1-5 and V is TRBV6-2 or TRBV6-3; D perhaps matches TRBD1 (6 bases). The germline gives CDR1 MNHEY, CDR2 SVGEGT. The CDR3 extends over 14 amino acids. Trimming cost V 4 bases and J 3 bases, with 10 bases left between them. The CDR3 DNA reads as TGTGCCAGCAGTTCGGACAGAAACAATCAGCCCCAGCATTTT. Translating gives CASSSDRNNQPQHF.

This chain links TRBV10-2 with TRBJ2-6, with 8 bases aligning to TRBD2. The V gene end was trimmed by 7 bases and the J gene end by 0 bases; junction bases not matched to a gene: 5. The CDR3 length is 16 residues. CDR1 and CDR2 (germline): WSHSY, SAAADI. Written as DNA, the CDR3 is TGCGCCAGCACGCAGCGGGGGTCCTCTGGGGCCAACGTCCTGACTTTC. It yields the protein CASTQRGSSGANVLTF.

This clone appeared many times. The chain joins TRBV7-2 to TRBJ2-5, with D possibly matching TRBD1 (6 bases). This CDR3 comprises 15 residues. Germline-derived CDR1 and CDR2 are SGHTA and FQGNSA. V was cut by 1 base and J by 2 bases, with 11 bases left in between. CDR3 bases: TGTGCCAGCAGCTTAGGAGGGGGTCTTCAAGAGACCCAGTACTTC. Amino acids: CASSLGGGLQETQYF. Variable domain in full (rest from reference TRBV7-2 and TRBJ2-5): GAGVSQSPSNKVTEKGKDVELRCDPISGHTALYWYRQSLGQGLEFLIYFQGNSAPDKSGLPSDRFSAERTGGSVSTLTIQRTQQEDSAVYLCASSLGGGLQETQYFGPGTRLLVL.

V usage is TRBV7-2 and J usage is TRBJ2-5; 7 bases align to TRBD2. The junction had 10 bases not matched to a gene; V was cut back by 7 bases and J by 5 bases. This CDR3 is 14 amino acids long. CDR1 is SGHTA, CDR2 FQGNSA, per germline. The CDR3 loop is CASNVLAPGETQYF. The CDR3 nucleotides read TGTGCCAGCAACGTACTAGCGCCTGGGGAGACCCAGTACTTC.

This clone was seen a handful of times. The chain recombines TRBV4-1 with TRBJ1-2; 8 positions agree with TRBD1. Germline V gene sequence: CDR1 MGHRA, CDR2 YSYEKL. The length of the CDR3 is 16 residues. Trimming took 1 base from V and 0 from J; bases not matched to a gene: 4. The CDR3 DNA follows: TGCGCCAGCAGCCAAGCAGGGACAGGATCTAACTATGGCTACACCTTC. It translates to CASSQAGTGSNYGYTF.

The chain recombines TRBV5-4 with TRBJ1-1, with 9 bases lining up with TRBD1. CDR1 and CDR2 from the germline V gene are SGHNT and YYREEE (reference sequence). V lost 4 bases, J lost 7 bases, and 8 bases stayed unmatched. The CDR3 sequence is 14 residues long. The CDR3 DNA reads TGTGCCAGCAGCGCAGAGCGGGACAGGGATGAAGCTTTCTTT. It encodes CASSAERDRDEAFF.

The chain recombines TRBV21-1 with TRBJ2-7; TRBD1 is the table's D call and was not checked against the DNA. TRBV21-1 is a documented pseudogene. The CDR3 has 15 amino acids. CDR3 DNA: TGTGCCAGCAGTGAGGCAGGGGGTTGCTCCTACGAGCAGTACTTC. It codes for CASSEAGGCSYEQYF.

Comments on this clone: Compared with germline, one end of the junction differs, possibly owing to a read error. The genes are TRBV29-1 and TRBJ1-5; no clear D gene. The germline CDR1 and CDR2 sequences are SQVTM and ANQGSEA. CDR3 length: 11 amino acids. CDR3 in amino acids: CSAGVGGPEHF. The CDR3 nucleotides are TGCAGCGCCGGAGTTGGAGGGCCCGAGCATTTT.

This clone has a handful of counts. The CDR3 region has the DNA TGCGCCAGCAGCATCAGGGGTAACTATGGCTACACCTTC. Amino acid sequence: CASSIRGNYGYTF. The V call is TRBV5-1, the J call TRBJ1-2; D may be TRBD1 (6 bases). The CDR3 loop spans 13 amino acids. Germline-derived CDR1 and CDR2 are SGHRS and YFSETQ. V was pared by 4 bases and J by 1 base, with 8 bases between.

This sequence joins TRBV10-3 and TRBJ1-1; TRBD1 matches at 10 bases. V lost 6 bases to trimming and J lost 4 bases; unmatched junction nucleotides: 5. Germline CDR1 ENHRY, CDR2 SYGVKD. The CDR3 runs 14 residues. The CDR3 is CAIRSGQGTTEAFF. CDR3 bases: TGTGCCATCAGGTCGGGACAGGGGACCACTGAAGCTTTCTTT.

V and J are TRBV2 and TRBJ2-7; 7 nucleotides agree with TRBD2. CDR1 and CDR2 from the germline V gene are SNHLY and FYNNEI. Losses at the gene ends were 0 bases for V and 6 bases for J; bases not matched to a gene: 2. The CDR3 contains 13 residues. The DNA of the CDR3 is TGTGCCAGCAGTGAAGCCAGGGAGGGCGAGCAGTACTTC. This sequence encodes CASSEAREGEQYF.

This sequence joins TRBV6-2 or TRBV6-3 and TRBJ2-3; 8 bases are a match to TRBD1. V shed 2 bases, J shed 1 base, and the junction held 2 bases outside the gene matches. The CDR3 has 15 amino acids. Germline lookup yields CDR1 MNHEY and CDR2 SVGEGT. CDR3: CASSYDRGRTDTQYF. CDR3 DNA: TGTGCCAGCAGTTACGACAGGGGACGCACAGATACGCAGTATTTT.

J is TRBJ2-3 and V is TRBV6-6; a weak D match, TRBD2 (6 bases). Trimming left V 2 bases short and J 0 bases short, with 12 bases between. Germline V gene sequence: CDR1 MNHNY, CDR2 SVGAGI (reference sequence). The CDR3 consists of 16 residues. CDR3 nucleotides: TGTGCCAGCAGTTACCAAAGCGGGCGGAGCACAGATACGCAGTATTTT. Translated: CASSYQSGRSTDTQYF.

V usage is TRBV28 and J usage is TRBJ1-2, with 9 bases lining up with TRBD1. Trimming at V came to 6 bases and at J to 5 bases, leaving 4 bases not matched to a gene. This CDR3 region has 13 residues. In germline, CDR1 is MDHEN, CDR2 SYDVKM. The CDR3, as DNA: TGTGCCAGCAGAACAGGGGGCTGGTATGGCTACACCTTC. Translation: CASRTGGWYGYTF.

This chain uses TRBV4-1 with TRBJ2-7; TRBD2 agrees at 16 bases. The ends lost 4 bases at V and 5 bases at J; junction bases unmatched: 8. There are 17 residues in the CDR3. Per the germline V gene, CDR1 is MGHRA and CDR2 is YSYEKL. This chain's CDR3 is CASSPEGLAGGPHEQYF. The CDR3 DNA is TGCGCCAGCAGCCCAGAGGGACTAGCGGGAGGGCCCCACGAGCAGTACTTC.

This sequence joins TRBV6-4 and TRBJ2-3; 7 nucleotides line up with TRBD2. This CDR3 spans 15 amino acids. Per the germline V gene, CDR1 is MRHNA and CDR2 is SNTAGT. V trimming: 5 bases; J trimming: 6 bases; junction bases outside the gene matches: 11. CDR3 sequence: CASSLSGAKADTQYF. CDR3 coding DNA: TGTGCCAGCAGTCTGAGCGGGGCTAAGGCGGATACGCAGTATTTT.

The CDR3 region has the DNA TGTGCCAGCAGCTTAGATTCTAGGGCAGGGTATGGCTACACCTTC. Translating it yields CASSLDSRAGYGYTF. The J gene is TRBJ1-2, the V gene TRBV7-2; tentatively, D is TRBD1 (5 bases). The CDR3 spans 15 residues. V lost 1 base to trimming and J lost 5 bases, with 14 bases between them. Germline CDR1 SGHTA, CDR2 FQGNSA.

Comment on this clone: This sample includes further DNA sequences coding for the same CDR3. The chain is built from TRBV18 and TRBJ2-7; 7 nucleotides agree with TRBD1. CDR3 length: 14 residues. The germline V gene has CDR1 KGHSH and CDR2 LQKENI. The J segment lost 3 bases and the V segment lost 3 bases, leaving 5 bases of the junction unmatched. The CDR3 protein is CASSPRQGVYEQYF. CDR3 bases: TGTGCCAGCTCACCGCGACAGGGTGTCTACGAGCAGTACTTC.

The chain employs TRBV5-3 and TRBJ2-2, with D maybe TRBD2 (6 bases). TRBV5-3 counts as an open reading frame of uncertain function. Trimming stripped 0 bases from V and 3 bases from J, with 15 bases between. The length of the CDR3 is 17 residues. DNA for the CDR3: TGTGCCAGAAGCTTGGAAGGGGCCCGGGAGCACACCGGGGAGCTGTTTTTT. Residues: CARSLEGAREHTGELFF.

V and J are TRBV5-1 and TRBJ2-5; 7 bases are a match to TRBD1. Germline trimming cut 6 bases from V and 5 bases from J; bases unmatched to any gene: 7. Germline lookup yields CDR1 SGHRS and CDR2 YFSETQ. The CDR3 is 13 residues long. The CDR3 is CASNRGPEETQYF. DNA of the CDR3: TGCGCCAGCAACAGGGGCCCGGAGGAGACCCAGTACTTC.

The chain employs TRBV5-5 and TRBJ2-3, with 8 bases matching TRBD2. The V and J ends lost 0 bases and 2 bases, in that order; junction bases with no gene match: 5. CDR1 SGHKS and CDR2 YYEKEE come from the germline V gene (reference sequence). This CDR3 spans 16 amino acids. The DNA for the CDR3 is TGTGCCAGCAGCTTGGAACGGACTAGCCCCACAGATACGCAGTATTTT. Protein sequence: CASSLERTSPTDTQYF. Looking up the rest from reference TRBV5-5 and TRBJ2-3 gives the full variable domain: DAGVTQSPTHLIKTRGQQVTLRCSPISGHKSVSWYQQVLGQGPQFIFQYYEKEERGRGNFPDRFSARQFPNYSSELNVNALLLGDSALYLCASSLERTSPTDTQYFGPGTRLTVL.

The chain uses TRBV15 and TRBJ1-2, with TRBD1 matching over 7 bases. The germline gives CDR1 LNHNV, CDR2 YYDKDF (reference sequence). This CDR3 spans 14 amino acids. With V trimmed by 0 bases and J by 3 bases, 1 base remained unmatched. The DNA for the CDR3 is TGTGCCACCAGCAGAGAAGGGGGCTACTATGGCTACACCTTC. Protein sequence: CATSREGGYYGYTF.